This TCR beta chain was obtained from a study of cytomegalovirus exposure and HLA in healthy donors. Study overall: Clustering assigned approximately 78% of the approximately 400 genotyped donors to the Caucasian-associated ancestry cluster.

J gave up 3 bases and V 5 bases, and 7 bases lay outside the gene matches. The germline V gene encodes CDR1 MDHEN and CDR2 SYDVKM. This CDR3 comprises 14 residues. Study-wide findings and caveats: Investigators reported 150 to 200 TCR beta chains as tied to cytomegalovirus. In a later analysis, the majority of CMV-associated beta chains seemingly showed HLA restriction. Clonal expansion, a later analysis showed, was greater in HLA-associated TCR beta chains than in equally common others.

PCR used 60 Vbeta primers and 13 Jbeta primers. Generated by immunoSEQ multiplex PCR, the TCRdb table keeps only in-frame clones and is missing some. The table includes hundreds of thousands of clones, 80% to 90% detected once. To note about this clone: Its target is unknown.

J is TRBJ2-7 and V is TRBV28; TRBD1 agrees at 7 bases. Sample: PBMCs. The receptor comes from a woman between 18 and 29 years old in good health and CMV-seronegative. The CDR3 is CASSIPGQFYEQYF. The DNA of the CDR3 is TGTGCCAGCAGTATTCCGGGACAGTTCTACGAGCAGTACTTC.